This entry describes one T cell receptor (beta chain). Its antigen is not known. CDR1 and CDR2 from the germline V gene are WNHNN and SYGVQD (reference sequence). The CDR3 is made up of 13 amino acids. Trimming took 6 bases from V and 10 from J; bases not matched to a gene: 6. The source of the sample is a study of cytomegalovirus exposure and HLA in healthy donors. Notes on the study in general: It was in a later analysis that TCR association rates were seen to vary by HLA locus, highest for DRB1 and lowest for HLA-C. The authors enumerated 180 or so TCR beta chains as linked to cytomegalovirus. There was a cluster of highly shared sequence variants that was likely a sequencing artifact. Equally common other TCR beta chains were less clonally expanded than HLA-associated ones, a later analysis found.

Primers for the PCR totalled 60 Vbeta and 13 Jbeta. Method: immunoSEQ multiplex PCR; TCRdb's copy keeps in-frame clones and lacks some. The sample records some 160,000 clones, about four fifths being singletons. The J gene is TRBJ2-1, the V gene TRBV10-1; the match to TRBD2 covers 10 bases. The TCR originated in a woman aged 45-65 years in good health and CMV-seronegative. Sample: PBMCs. The CDR3 DNA reads as TGCGCCAGCAGGAGCGGGAGGGCCGACGAGCAGTTCTTC. As protein: CASRSGRADEQFF.